These T cell receptor beta chains were read from a single sample in a study of shared clonotypes between healthy human individuals. Sequenced by immunoSEQ multiplex PCR; TCRdb stores in-frame clones only, minus some. Counted here are roughly 400,000 clones, 96% occurring once; the ten biggest clones make up 0.32%. What was sequenced was memory CD8+ T cells sorted from blood. All receptors derive from a man aged 30-40 years in good health. The CDR3 runs from the conserved cysteine through the conserved F or W. Fields, in order: clone size, J gene, V gene, D gene, CDR3 protein, CDR3 DNA. The D gene is left open where the match is weak. Some rows have no size entry. The others give once, few or many, or a class for an expanded clone.

size: -
J: TRBJ1-5
V: TRBV2
D: -
CDR3: CASSRQGIWSNQPQHF
DNA: TGTGCCAGCAGTAGGCAGGGGATTTGGAGCAATCAGCCCCAGCATTTT

size: -
J: TRBJ2-1
V: TRBV6-1
D: -
CDR3: CASSETGTNEQFF
DNA: TGTGCCAGCAGTGAGACGGGGACCAATGAGCAGTTCTTC

size: once
J: TRBJ1-5
V: TRBV27
D: -
CDR3: CASSLYSFNQPQHF
DNA: TGTGCCAGCAGTTTATACAGTTTCAATCAGCCCCAGCATTTT

size: -
J: TRBJ2-7
V: TRBV9
D: -
CDR3: CASSVGVGGAYEQYF
DNA: TGTGCCAGCAGCGTAGGGGTGGGAGGCGCCTACGAGCAGTACTTC

size: -
J: TRBJ2-5
V: TRBV30
D: -
CDR3: CAWTLAGETQYF
DNA: TGTGCCTGGACTCTGGCGGGTGAGACCCAGTACTTC

size: -
J: TRBJ2-7
V: TRBV28
D: -
CDR3: CASSFIGPGEYEQYF
DNA: TGTGCCAGCAGTTTTATCGGCCCGGGGGAGTACGAGCAGTACTTC

size: -
J: TRBJ2-6
V: TRBV28
D: -
CDR3: CASRHSGANVLTF
DNA: TGTGCCAGCAGACACTCTGGGGCCAACGTCCTGACTTTC

size: -
J: TRBJ2-3
V: TRBV10-3
D: TRBD2
CDR3: CAISELPGGPGDTQYF
DNA: TGTGCCATCAGTGAGCTTCCGGGAGGGCCAGGTGATACGCAGTATTTT

size: -
J: TRBJ2-7
V: TRBV10-3
D: TRBD2
CDR3: CAISPRTSGIEQYF
DNA: TGTGCCATCAGTCCCCGGACTAGCGGGATCGAGCAGTACTTC

size: -
J: TRBJ1-5
V: TRBV7-2
D: -
CDR3: CASSSRDGRNQPQHF
DNA: TGTGCCAGCAGCTCGCGGGACGGACGGAATCAGCCCCAGCATTTT

size: -
J: TRBJ2-7
V: TRBV6-1
D: -
CDR3: CASKIGGYEQYF
DNA: TGTGCCAGCAAAATCGGGGGATACGAGCAGTACTTC

size: -
J: TRBJ2-5
V: TRBV7-9
D: -
CDR3: CASSLALMETETQYF
DNA: TGTGCCAGCAGCTTAGCGCTTATGGAGACGGAGACCCAGTACTTC

size: -
J: TRBJ2-7
V: TRBV6-5
D: TRBD1
CDR3: CASSTDRVHYEQYF
DNA: TGTGCCAGCAGTACGGACAGGGTACACTACGAGCAGTACTTC

size: -
J: TRBJ2-7
V: TRBV25-1
D: TRBD1
CDR3: CASSEFRGTGDSYEQYF
DNA: TGTGCCAGCAGTGAATTTAGGGGGACAGGGGACTCCTACGAGCAGTACTTC

size: -
J: TRBJ2-1
V: TRBV5-1
D: TRBD2
CDR3: CASSVTSGASYNEQFF
DNA: TGCGCCAGCAGCGTGACTAGCGGGGCGAGCTACAATGAGCAGTTCTTC

size: -
J: TRBJ2-7
V: TRBV6-1
D: -
CDR3: CASSVRTSHPNEQYF
DNA: TGTGCCAGCAGTGTTCGGACAAGCCACCCCAACGAGCAGTACTTC

size: -
J: TRBJ2-3
V: TRBV7-2
D: TRBD1
CDR3: CASSSGTGPHTDTQYF
DNA: TGTGCCAGCAGCTCCGGGACAGGGCCACACACAGATACGCAGTATTTT

size: -
J: TRBJ2-2
V: TRBV19
D: -
CDR3: CASSTDPSTGELFF
DNA: TGTGCCAGTAGTACGGACCCATCCACCGGGGAGCTGTTTTTT

size: once
J: TRBJ2-3
V: TRBV11-3
D: TRBD2
CDR3: CASSWGLAGSTDTQYF
DNA: TGTGCCAGCAGCTGGGGACTAGCGGGATCCACAGATACGCAGTATTTT

size: -
J: TRBJ2-1
V: TRBV2
D: TRBD2
CDR3: CASQPPLATSYNEQFF
DNA: TGTGCCAGCCAACCTCCACTAGCGACCTCCTACAATGAGCAGTTCTTC

size: -
J: TRBJ2-4
V: TRBV10-3
D: -
CDR3: CAISESRGLAKNIQYF
DNA: TGTGCCATCAGTGAGTCGAGGGGACTAGCCAAAAACATTCAGTACTTC

size: -
J: TRBJ2-5
V: TRBV18
D: TRBD2
CDR3: CASSPTSGQETQYF
DNA: TGTGCCAGCTCACCGACTAGCGGGCAAGAGACCCAGTACTTC

size: -
J: TRBJ2-5
V: TRBV28
D: -
CDR3: CATRGQETQYF
DNA: TGTGCCACTCGGGGCCAAGAGACCCAGTACTTC

size: -
J: TRBJ2-5
V: TRBV30
D: -
CDR3: CAWSVQGETQYF
DNA: TGTGCCTGGAGTGTTCAGGGAGAGACCCAGTACTTC

size: -
J: TRBJ1-2
V: TRBV4-2
D: -
CDR3: CASSQERRVNYGYTF
DNA: TGTGCCAGCAGCCAAGAACGACGGGTTAACTATGGCTACACCTTC

size: -
J: TRBJ2-3
V: TRBV9
D: TRBD1
CDR3: CASSVATGVTQYF
DNA: TGTGCCAGCAGCGTAGCGACAGGGGTAACGCAGTATTTT

size: -
J: TRBJ2-5
V: TRBV2
D: -
CDR3: CASSRNDVMETQYF
DNA: TGTGCCAGCAGTCGAAACGACGTCATGGAGACCCAGTACTTC

size: -
J: TRBJ2-3
V: TRBV5-1
D: -
CDR3: CASSPALGTDTQYF
DNA: TGCGCCAGCAGCCCCGCCTTGGGCACAGATACGCAGTATTTT

size: -
J: TRBJ1-2
V: TRBV28
D: TRBD1
CDR3: CASSQTGFGYTF
DNA: TGTGCCAGCAGCCAGACAGGGTTTGGCTACACCTTC

size: -
J: TRBJ2-3
V: TRBV30
D: -
CDR3: CAWIVRGLTDTQYF
DNA: TGTGCCTGGATCGTCCGCGGGCTAACAGATACGCAGTATTTT

size: once
J: TRBJ2-2
V: TRBV11-3
D: TRBD1
CDR3: CASSDRVDGELFF
DNA: TGTGCCAGCAGCGACAGGGTTGACGGGGAGCTGTTTTTT

size: -
J: TRBJ2-3
V: TRBV5-8
D: TRBD2
CDR3: CASRGLAGVRTDTQYF
DNA: TGTGCCAGCAGGGGACTAGCGGGAGTCCGCACAGATACGCAGTATTTT

size: -
J: TRBJ2-3
V: TRBV6-1
D: TRBD2
CDR3: CASSGLRLAGGFVRTDTQYF
DNA: TGTGCCAGCAGTGGGTTAAGACTAGCGGGAGGGTTTGTACGAACAGATACGCAGTATTTT

size: -
J: TRBJ1-2
V: TRBV29-1
D: -
CDR3: CSVEDLLGSYGYTF
DNA: TGCAGCGTTGAAGATCTTCTCGGATCCTATGGCTACACCTTC

size: -
J: TRBJ1-2
V: TRBV6-1
D: TRBD1
CDR3: CASSTDRGANYGYTF
DNA: TGTGCCAGCAGTACGGACAGGGGAGCTAACTATGGCTACACCTTC

size: once
J: TRBJ2-7
V: TRBV5-1
D: -
CDR3: CASSLMTGRRYEQYF
DNA: TGCGCCAGCAGCTTGATGACAGGTAGACGGTACGAGCAGTACTTC

size: -
J: TRBJ2-2
V: TRBV5-8
D: TRBD1
CDR3: CASSRRAGGTGELFF
DNA: TGTGCCAGCAGCCGCAGGGCAGGGGGCACCGGGGAGCTGTTTTTT

size: -
J: TRBJ2-1
V: TRBV7-9
D: -
CDR3: CASSLLNEQFF
DNA: TGTGCCAGCAGCTTATTGAATGAGCAGTTCTTC

size: -
J: TRBJ2-7
V: TRBV18
D: TRBD2
CDR3: CASSPILPSSGSYEQYF
DNA: TGTGCCAGCTCACCAATTCTCCCCTCAAGCGGGAGCTACGAGCAGTACTTC

size: -
J: TRBJ1-1
V: TRBV4-2
D: -
CDR3: CASSQDRREKGAQGTEAFF
DNA: TGTGCCAGCAGCCAAGATAGACGAGAGAAAGGGGCCCAGGGGACTGAAGCTTTCTTT

size: -
J: TRBJ1-2
V: TRBV12-2
D: -
CDR3: CASRFRGSGGYTF
DNA: TGTGCAAGTCGCTTCCGGGGGTCGGGTGGCTACACCTTC

size: once
J: TRBJ2-6
V: TRBV5-6
D: -
CDR3: CASSPPRSGANVLTF
DNA: TGTGCCAGCAGCCCGCCCCGCTCTGGGGCCAACGTCCTGACTTTC

size: -
J: TRBJ2-1
V: TRBV10-3
D: TRBD2
CDR3: CATGTSGRNYNEQFF
DNA: TGTGCCACCGGGACTAGCGGGAGAAACTACAATGAGCAGTTCTTC

size: -
J: TRBJ2-3
V: TRBV2
D: TRBD2
CDR3: CASFKLAASTDTQYF
DNA: TGTGCCAGCTTTAAACTAGCGGCTAGCACAGATACGCAGTATTTT

size: -
J: TRBJ2-1
V: TRBV2
D: -
CDR3: CAIDRYNEQFF
DNA: TGTGCCATCGACCGTTACAATGAGCAGTTCTTC

size: once
J: TRBJ2-7
V: TRBV28
D: TRBD2
CDR3: CASSQGLAGPYEQYF
DNA: TGTGCCAGCAGCCAGGGACTAGCGGGGCCCTACGAGCAGTACTTC

size: -
J: TRBJ2-5
V: TRBV14
D: -
CDR3: CASSQESGQETQYF
DNA: TGTGCCAGCAGCCAAGAGTCAGGTCAAGAGACCCAGTACTTC

size: -
J: TRBJ2-1
V: TRBV7-8
D: TRBD2
CDR3: CASSKHQGLADYNEQFF
DNA: TGTGCCAGCAGCAAACACCAAGGACTAGCGGATTACAATGAGCAGTTCTTC

size: -
J: TRBJ1-6
V: TRBV27
D: -
CDR3: CASSPFGGSSPLHF
DNA: TGTGCCAGCAGCCCTTTTGGGGGTAGCTCACCCCTCCACTTT

size: -
J: TRBJ2-5
V: TRBV5-4
D: -
CDR3: CASSLKQERETQYF
DNA: TGTGCCAGCAGCTTGAAACAGGAGAGAGAGACCCAGTACTTC

size: once
J: TRBJ2-2
V: TRBV10-3
D: -
CDR3: CAISEPRTVPGELFF
DNA: TGTGCCATCAGTGAGCCTCGGACAGTCCCCGGGGAGCTGTTTTTT

size: -
J: TRBJ2-3
V: TRBV7-2
D: -
CDR3: CASRTPGLEVTDTQYF
DNA: TGTGCCAGCAGGACCCCAGGGCTAGAGGTCACAGATACGCAGTATTTT

size: once
J: TRBJ2-2
V: TRBV19
D: TRBD2
CDR3: CASSSSGLAVNTGELFF
DNA: TGTGCCAGTAGTTCAAGCGGACTAGCGGTGAACACCGGGGAGCTGTTTTTT

size: -
J: TRBJ2-7
V: TRBV14
D: TRBD2
CDR3: CASSQIGGSSPYEQYF
DNA: TGTGCCAGCAGCCAGATCGGGGGGAGTTCTCCCTACGAGCAGTACTTC